The sample holds many counts of the clone carrying this T cell receptor (beta chain). Its antigen remains unknown. This sample was included in a study of glioma-infiltrating T cells. About the study: Glioblastomas were WHO grade IV, sampled at first diagnosis; low-grade were grade II. Glioma patients had dexamethasone for six or fewer days before surgery.

Using RNA template, CDR3s of TCR alpha and beta were amplified with iRepertoire arm-PCR. One entry per CDR3 protein, called by TCRdb with MiXCR from the multiplex PCR reads. The data contain about 380,000 distinct CDR3 sequences, roughly two fifths of them singletons. The germline V and J ends were trimmed by 5 bases and 6 bases, with 14 bases remaining between them. Germline CDR1 is MNHEY and CDR2 is SMNVEV (reference sequence). The CDR3 totals 14 residues. General study points: Gliomas, especially low-grade, showed above-expected tissue-blood divergence; non-neoplastic patients showed below. A blood CDR3 motif signature was depleted in highly divergent patients.

The specimen sequenced was glioma tissue, nonneoplastic brain tissue, or PBMCs (not recorded which). This receptor was taken from a human donor with low-grade glioma or glioblastoma, undergoing nonglioma brain surgery, or in good health (not recorded which). The chain joins TRBV27 to TRBJ2-4; D remains unclear. The DNA for the CDR3 is TGTGCCAGCAGTCCCTCGACGACGGGAAACATTCAGTACTTC. This translates into CASSPSTTGNIQYF.